A single sample gave rise to the 19 T cell receptor beta chains below, sequenced in a study of cytomegalovirus exposure and HLA in healthy donors (dated by TCRdb to 2017 to 2019). The method behind the library was the immunoSEQ multiplex PCR assay. This is the immuneACCESS table as TCRdb keeps it, with only in-frame sequences that have V and J called. A part of the clones is gone; compared with another copy, unresolved V genes explain less than half, and the rest is unexplained. The sample table holds about 300,000 clones, of which roughly 88% were seen once. The ten largest clones represent about 0.99% of the sample. Sequenced sample: PBMCs. The receptors come from a woman aged 18-29 years in good health and CMV-seronegative.

The chain uses TRBV7-9 and TRBJ1-5; 9 nucleotides line up with TRBD1. The CDR3 extends over 17 amino acids. Germline CDR1 SEHNR, CDR2 FQNEAQ (reference sequence). The junction had 9 bases not matched to a gene; V was cut back by 4 bases and J by 2 bases. CDR3 protein: CASSSGGDRARNQPQHF. The CDR3 DNA reads as TGTGCCAGCAGCTCCGGAGGGGACAGGGCCCGCAATCAGCCCCAGCATTTT.

The chain is built from TRBV2 and TRBJ2-5, with 9 bases lining up with TRBD2. V was clipped by 8 bases and J by 5 bases; unmatched bases: 6. The CDR3 runs to 13 residues. Germline CDR1 and CDR2: SNHLY and FYNNEI. The CDR3 loop is CASLAGVGETQYF. CDR3 DNA sequence: TGTGCCAGCTTAGCGGGAGTAGGGGAGACCCAGTACTTC.

This clone was picked up one time. DNA for the CDR3: TGCGCCAGCAGCCAATCGACTAGCGGGAGGTTTGCAGATACGCAGTATTTT. Translating gives CASSQSTSGRFADTQYF. V is TRBV4-1 and J is TRBJ2-3; 13 nucleotides agree with TRBD2. This CDR3 contains 17 residues. V gave up 2 bases and J gave up 4 bases; unmatched junction bases: 6. CDR1 MGHRA and CDR2 YSYEKL come from the germline V gene.

The genes are TRBV5-1 and TRBJ1-1; the D is unclear. The germline V gene has CDR1 SGHRS and CDR2 YFSETQ. The CDR3 is 15 amino acids. V was trimmed by 4 bases and J by 4 bases, leaving 17 bases between them. The CDR3 bases are TGCGCCAGCAGCGTAGGTCCGGCGGGAGCCACTGAAGCTTTCTTT. It translates to CASSVGPAGATEAFF.

This clone showed up just once. The chain carries TRBV18 and TRBJ2-7; D is possibly TRBD2 (6 bases). Germline V gene sequence: CDR1 KGHSH, CDR2 LQKENI. Between the trimmed V and J ends, which lost 6 bases and 5 bases, there was a span of 20 bases. The CDR3 consists of 15 residues. CDR3 amino acids: CASSPDGGNSHEQYF. In DNA form, the CDR3 reads TGTGCCAGCTCCCCCGATGGAGGGAATAGCCACGAGCAGTACTTC.

This rearrangement joins TRBV18 to TRBJ1-2, with D perhaps matching TRBD1 (6 bases). The CDR3 loop spans 16 amino acids. V lost 3 bases and J lost 7, with 21 bases in between. The germline V gene has CDR1 KGHSH and CDR2 LQKENI. The CDR3 is CASSPPTGQRGAGYTF. Here the CDR3 DNA reads TGTGCCAGCTCACCTCCTACTGGACAGCGTGGGGCTGGCTACACCTTC. The whole variable domain, remainder taken from reference TRBV18 and TRBJ1-2, is NAGVMQNPRHLVRRRGQEARLRCSPMKGHSHVYWYRQLPEEGLKFMVYLQKENIIDESGMPKERFSAEFPKEGPSILRIQQVVRGDSAAYFCASSPPTGQRGAGYTFGSGTRLTVV.

The gene calls are TRBV2 and TRBJ2-1; 9 nucleotides align to TRBD1. CDR1 and CDR2 from the germline V gene are SNHLY and FYNNEI. There are 14 residues in the CDR3. V was pared by 4 bases and J by 7 bases, with 5 bases of the junction left unmatched. The CDR3 DNA is TGTGCCAGCAGTGCGACAGGGGGTAGAAATGAGCAGTTCTTC. Amino acid sequence: CASSATGGRNEQFF.

A word on this clone: The same CDR3 arises from other DNA sequences in this sample as well. The chain carries TRBV5-1 and TRBJ1-2; 11 nucleotides agree with TRBD1. The CDR3 extends over 16 amino acids. Trimming at V came to 4 bases and at J to 5 bases, leaving 10 bases not matched to a gene. CDR1 is SGHRS, CDR2 YFSETQ, per germline. Written as DNA, the CDR3 is TGCGCCAGCAGCACTGGACAGGGGGCCCACATTTATGGCTACACCTTC. Protein product: CASSTGQGAHIYGYTF.

The rearrangement links TRBV5-6 to TRBJ1-2; D possibly corresponds to TRBD1 (6 bases). This CDR3 comprises 18 residues. Trimming removed 3 bases from V and 8 bases from J, with 29 bases in between. The germline V gene has CDR1 SGHDT and CDR2 YYEEEE. The CDR3 spells CASSSTRSDRRDSWGYTF. The CDR3 nucleotides are TGTGCCAGCAGCTCCACTAGATCCGACAGGCGTGATAGTTGGGGCTACACCTTC.

This clone appeared a single time. The chain couples TRBV13 to TRBJ2-1; 7 bases fit TRBD1. The CDR3 loop spans 17 amino acids. Germline V gives CDR1 PRHDT, CDR2 FYEKMQ (reference sequence). The V gene end was trimmed by 5 bases and the J gene end by 7 bases; junction bases not matched to a gene: 17. CDR3 protein: CASSPPLGVGQRNEQFF. The CDR3 nucleotides are TGTGCCAGCAGCCCCCCCCTTGGAGTGGGACAGCGAAATGAGCAGTTCTTC.

The V call is TRBV6-5, the J call TRBJ2-7; 11 positions agree with TRBD2. J gave up 4 bases and V 2 bases, and 4 bases lay outside the gene matches. There are 15 residues in the CDR3. CDR1 and CDR2 (germline): MNHEY, SVGAGI. The DNA for the CDR3 is TGTGCCAGCAGTTACGCGACTAGCGGGAATTACGAGCAGTACTTC. Translated, it gives CASSYATSGNYEQYF.

The genes are TRBV9 and TRBJ2-3; 11 bases map to TRBD2. V was clipped by 0 bases and J by 11 bases; unmatched bases: 14. Looked up from germline, CDR1 is SGDLS and CDR2 is YYNGEE. The CDR3 has 17 amino acids. The CDR3 DNA reads as TGTGCCAGCAGCGTAGTGGGGACTAGCGGCTCAGGAGGGGGGCAGTATTTT. Encoded protein: CASSVVGTSGSGGGQYF.

Remarks on this clone: Relative to the germline gene, one junction end is altered; a read error may explain this. The rearrangement uses TRBV6-5 and TRBJ2-5, with 7 bases matching TRBD1. The CDR3 contains 13 residues. Germline assignment: CDR1 MNHEY and CDR2 SVGAGI. In nucleotides, the CDR3 is TGTGCCAGCAGCCAAACCCTCGACAGGGTCCCCGACTTC. Protein sequence: CASSQTLDRVPDF.

This chain connects TRBV5-1 to TRBJ2-3; D remains unclear. V lost 0 bases and J 4 bases, leaving 3 bases between the germline ends. The CDR3 covers 12 residues. Germline V CDR1 and CDR2: SGHRS, YFSETQ. CDR3 in amino acids: CASSLGADTQYF. As DNA, the CDR3 is TGCGCCAGCAGCTTGGGAGCAGATACGCAGTATTTT.

The chain recombines TRBV9 with TRBJ1-5; the D gene is possibly TRBD1 (5 bases). Looked up from germline, CDR1 is SGDLS and CDR2 is YYNGEE. Trimming pared 7 bases from V and 6 bases from J, leaving 14 bases between. This CDR3 comprises 13 residues. The DNA of the CDR3 is TGTGCCAGCGGGGGGTCCGGAGGTCAGCCCCAGCATTTT. Amino acid sequence: CASGGSGGQPQHF.

The chain combines TRBV18 with TRBJ1-2; the match to TRBD1 covers 7 bases. There are 17 residues in the CDR3. The germline gives CDR1 KGHSH, CDR2 LQKENI. V lost 3 bases to trimming and J lost 2 bases; unmatched junction nucleotides: 12. In DNA, the CDR3 is TGTGCCAGCTCACCCCGACAGGGATTCGGGCGAAACTATGGCTACACCTTC. It codes for CASSPRQGFGRNYGYTF.

Regarding this clone: In the same sample, other DNA sequences code for this CDR3. The chain uses TRBV7-9 and TRBJ2-7, with D possibly matching TRBD2 (6 bases). The length of the CDR3 is 14 residues. The germline V and J ends were trimmed by 2 bases and 3 bases, with 11 bases remaining between them. The germline V gene encodes CDR1 SEHNR and CDR2 FQNEAQ (reference sequence). CDR3 residues: CASSLIGGSYEQYF. CDR3 in DNA: TGTGCCAGCAGCTTAATCGGGGGTAGCTACGAGCAGTACTTC.

V gene TRBV5-5 combines with J gene TRBJ2-7; 9 nucleotides line up with TRBD2. V lost 2 bases to trimming and J lost 5 bases; unmatched junction nucleotides: 5. From germline, CDR1 is SGHKS and CDR2 YYEKEE (reference sequence). The CDR3 is 14 amino acids. The CDR3 DNA reads as TGTGCCAGCAGCTTTGCGGGAGGGAGCGACGAGCAGTACTTC. This codes for CASSFAGGSDEQYF.

This chain links TRBV19 with TRBJ1-1, with D uncertain. The CDR3 extends over 13 amino acids. The V gene lost 8 bases and the J gene lost 6 bases, with 16 bases spanning the gap. Germline V gene data show CDR1 as LNHDA and CDR2 as SQIVND (reference sequence). Written as DNA, the CDR3 is TGTGCCAGTCGGCCCGGTGGGAGCGCTGAAGCTTTCTTT. The encoded protein is CASRPGGSAEAFF.